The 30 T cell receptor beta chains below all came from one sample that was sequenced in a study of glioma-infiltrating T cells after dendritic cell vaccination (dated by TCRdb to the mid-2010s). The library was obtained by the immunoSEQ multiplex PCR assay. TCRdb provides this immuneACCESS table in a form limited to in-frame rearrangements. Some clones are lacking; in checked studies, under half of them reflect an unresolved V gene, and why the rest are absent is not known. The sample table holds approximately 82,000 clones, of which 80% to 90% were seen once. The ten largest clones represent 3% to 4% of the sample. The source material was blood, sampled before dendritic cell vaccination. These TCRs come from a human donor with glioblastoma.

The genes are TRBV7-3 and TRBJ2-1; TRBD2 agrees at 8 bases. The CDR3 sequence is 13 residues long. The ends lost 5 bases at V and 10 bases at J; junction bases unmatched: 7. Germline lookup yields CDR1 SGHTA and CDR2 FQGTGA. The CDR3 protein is CASSATGGREQFF. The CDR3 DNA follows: TGTGCCAGCAGCGCAACGGGGGGGCGGGAGCAGTTCTTC.

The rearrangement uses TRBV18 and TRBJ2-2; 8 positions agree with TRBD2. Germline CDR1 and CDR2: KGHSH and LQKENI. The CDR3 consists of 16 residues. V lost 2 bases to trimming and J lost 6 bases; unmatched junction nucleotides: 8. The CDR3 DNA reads TGTGCCAGCTCACCAAGGGGACTAGACGCGGCCGGGGAGCTGTTTTTT. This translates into CASSPRGLDAAGELFF.

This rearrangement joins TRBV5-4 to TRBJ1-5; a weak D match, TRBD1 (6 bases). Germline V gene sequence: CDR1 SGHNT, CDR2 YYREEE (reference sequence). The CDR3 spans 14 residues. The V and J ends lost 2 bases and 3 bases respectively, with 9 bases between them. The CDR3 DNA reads TGTGCCAGCAGCTTTCAGGGGAACAATCAGCCCCAGCATTTT. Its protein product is CASSFQGNNQPQHF.

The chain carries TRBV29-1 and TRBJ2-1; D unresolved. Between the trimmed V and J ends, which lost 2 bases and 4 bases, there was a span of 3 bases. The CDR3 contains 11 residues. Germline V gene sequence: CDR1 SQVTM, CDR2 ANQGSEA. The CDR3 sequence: CSVERYNEQFF. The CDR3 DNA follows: TGCAGCGTTGAACGGTACAATGAGCAGTTCTTC.

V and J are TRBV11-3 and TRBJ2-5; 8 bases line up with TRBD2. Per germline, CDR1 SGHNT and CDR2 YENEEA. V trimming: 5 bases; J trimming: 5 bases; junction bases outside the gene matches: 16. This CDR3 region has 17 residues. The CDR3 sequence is CASSPGLAGPREETQYF. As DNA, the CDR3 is TGTGCCAGCAGCCCCGGGCTAGCGGGCCCTCGAGAGGAGACCCAGTACTTC.

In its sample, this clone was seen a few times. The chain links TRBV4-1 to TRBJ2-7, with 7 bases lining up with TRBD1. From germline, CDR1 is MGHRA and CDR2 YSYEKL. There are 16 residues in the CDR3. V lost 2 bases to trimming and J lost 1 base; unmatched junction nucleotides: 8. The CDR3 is CASSQPGQRRSYEQYF. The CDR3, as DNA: TGCGCCAGCAGCCAACCGGGACAGCGACGTTCCTACGAGCAGTACTTC.

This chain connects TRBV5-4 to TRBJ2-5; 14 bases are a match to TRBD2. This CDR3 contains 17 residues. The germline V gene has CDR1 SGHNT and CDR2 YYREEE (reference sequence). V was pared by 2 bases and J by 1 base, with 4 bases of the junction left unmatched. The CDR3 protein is CASSLGTSGSAQETQYF. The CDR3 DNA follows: TGTGCCAGCAGCTTAGGGACTAGCGGGAGTGCCCAAGAGACCCAGTACTTC.

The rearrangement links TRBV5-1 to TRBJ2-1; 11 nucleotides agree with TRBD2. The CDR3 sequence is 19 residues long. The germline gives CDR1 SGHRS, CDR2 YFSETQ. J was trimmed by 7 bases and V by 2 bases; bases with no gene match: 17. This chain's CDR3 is CASSLETSGAYSWDNEQFF. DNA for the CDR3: TGCGCCAGCAGCTTAGAGACTAGCGGGGCCTATTCCTGGGATAATGAGCAGTTCTTC.

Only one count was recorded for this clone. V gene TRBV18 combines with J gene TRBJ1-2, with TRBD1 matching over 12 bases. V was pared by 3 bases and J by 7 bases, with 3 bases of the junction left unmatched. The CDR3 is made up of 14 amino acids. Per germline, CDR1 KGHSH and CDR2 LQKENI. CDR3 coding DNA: TGTGCCAGCTCACCCGGGACAGGGGGCGTTGGCTACACCTTC. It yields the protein CASSPGTGGVGYTF.

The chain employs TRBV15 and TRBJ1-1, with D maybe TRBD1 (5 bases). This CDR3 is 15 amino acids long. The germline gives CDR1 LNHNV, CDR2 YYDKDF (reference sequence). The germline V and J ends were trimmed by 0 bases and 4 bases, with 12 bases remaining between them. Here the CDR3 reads CATSRDRQGVTEAFF. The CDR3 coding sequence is TGTGCCACCAGCAGAGATCGTCAGGGTGTCACTGAAGCTTTCTTT.

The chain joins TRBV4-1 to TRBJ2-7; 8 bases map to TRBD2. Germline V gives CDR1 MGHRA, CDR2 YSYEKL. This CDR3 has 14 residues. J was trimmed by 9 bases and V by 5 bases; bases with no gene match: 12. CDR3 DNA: TGCGCCAGCAGCGAGGGAACGGGGGGGCGGGGGCAGTACTTC. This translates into CASSEGTGGRGQYF.

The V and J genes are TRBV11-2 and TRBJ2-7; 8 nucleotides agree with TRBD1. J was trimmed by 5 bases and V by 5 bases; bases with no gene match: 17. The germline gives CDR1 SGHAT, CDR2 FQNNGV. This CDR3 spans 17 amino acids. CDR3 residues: CASSARPRGDRRNEQYF. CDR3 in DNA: TGTGCCAGCAGCGCACGCCCTCGAGGGGACAGGAGGAACGAGCAGTACTTC.

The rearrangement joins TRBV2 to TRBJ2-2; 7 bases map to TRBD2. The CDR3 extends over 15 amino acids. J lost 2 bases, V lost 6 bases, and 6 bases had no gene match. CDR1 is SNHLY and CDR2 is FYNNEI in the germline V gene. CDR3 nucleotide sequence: TGTGCCAGCAGGCGACTAGCTTTAAACACCGGGGAGCTGTTTTTT. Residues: CASRRLALNTGELFF.

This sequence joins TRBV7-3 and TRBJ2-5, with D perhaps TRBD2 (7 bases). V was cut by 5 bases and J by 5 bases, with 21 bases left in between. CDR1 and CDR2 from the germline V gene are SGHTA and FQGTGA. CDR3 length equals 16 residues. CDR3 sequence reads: CASSLRGGGADETQYF. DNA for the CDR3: TGTGCCAGCAGCCTACGGGGAGGGGGGGCCGATGAGACCCAGTACTTC.

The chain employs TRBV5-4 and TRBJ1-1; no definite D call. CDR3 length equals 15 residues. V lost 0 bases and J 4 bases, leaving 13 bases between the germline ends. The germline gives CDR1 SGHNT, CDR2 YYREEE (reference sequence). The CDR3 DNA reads TGTGCCAGCAGCTTGGAGGTGACCCAGGCCACTGAAGCTTTCTTT. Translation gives CASSLEVTQATEAFF.

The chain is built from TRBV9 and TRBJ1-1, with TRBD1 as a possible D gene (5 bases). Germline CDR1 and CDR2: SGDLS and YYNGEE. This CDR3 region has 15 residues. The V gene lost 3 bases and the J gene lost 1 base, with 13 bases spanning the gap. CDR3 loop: CASSADGGGNTEAFF. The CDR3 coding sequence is TGTGCCAGCAGCGCCGACGGCGGGGGGAACACTGAAGCTTTCTTT.

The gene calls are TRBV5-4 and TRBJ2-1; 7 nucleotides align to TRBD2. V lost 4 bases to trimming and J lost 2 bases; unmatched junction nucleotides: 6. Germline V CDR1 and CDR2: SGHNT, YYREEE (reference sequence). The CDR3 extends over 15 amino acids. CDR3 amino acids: CASSAGVATYNEQFF. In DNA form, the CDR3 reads TGTGCCAGCAGCGCGGGGGTCGCAACCTACAATGAGCAGTTCTTC.

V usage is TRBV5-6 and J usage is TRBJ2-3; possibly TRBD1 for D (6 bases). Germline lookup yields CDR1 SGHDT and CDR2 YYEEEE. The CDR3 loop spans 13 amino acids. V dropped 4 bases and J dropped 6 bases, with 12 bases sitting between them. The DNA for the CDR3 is TGTGCCAGCAGCACACAGGGATGGGATACGCAGTATTTT. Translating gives CASSTQGWDTQYF.

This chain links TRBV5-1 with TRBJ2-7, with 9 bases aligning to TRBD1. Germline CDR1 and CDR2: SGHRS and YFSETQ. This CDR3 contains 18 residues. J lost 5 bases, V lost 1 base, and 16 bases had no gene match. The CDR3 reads CASSLRSGGTGSRHEQYF. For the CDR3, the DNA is TGCGCCAGCAGCTTGAGATCAGGGGGGACAGGGAGTAGGCACGAGCAGTACTTC.

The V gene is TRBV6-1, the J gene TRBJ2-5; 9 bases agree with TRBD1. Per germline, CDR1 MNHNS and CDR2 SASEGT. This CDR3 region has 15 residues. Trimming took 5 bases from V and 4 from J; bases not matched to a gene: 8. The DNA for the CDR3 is TGTGCCAGCAGTCCCGGGACAGGGATTGTAGAGACCCAGTACTTC. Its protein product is CASSPGTGIVETQYF.

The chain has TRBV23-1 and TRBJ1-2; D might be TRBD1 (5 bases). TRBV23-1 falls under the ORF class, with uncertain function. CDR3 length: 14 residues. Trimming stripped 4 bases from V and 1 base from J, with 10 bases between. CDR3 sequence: CASSRRQINYGYTF. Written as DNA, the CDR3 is TGCGCCAGCAGTCGACGACAGATTAACTATGGCTACACCTTC.

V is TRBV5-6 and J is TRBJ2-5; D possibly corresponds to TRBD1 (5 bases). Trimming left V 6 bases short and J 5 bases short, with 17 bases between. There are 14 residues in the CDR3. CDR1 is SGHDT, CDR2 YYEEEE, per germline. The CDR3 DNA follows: TGTGCCAGCACCCTTAGGCAGGGTACGGAGACCCAGTACTTC. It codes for CASTLRQGTETQYF.

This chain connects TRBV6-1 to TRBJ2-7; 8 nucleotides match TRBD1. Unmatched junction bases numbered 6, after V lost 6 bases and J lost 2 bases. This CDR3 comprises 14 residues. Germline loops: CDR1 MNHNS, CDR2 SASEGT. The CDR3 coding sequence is TGTGCCAGCAGCGAGACAGGGGTGGCCTACGAGCAGTACTTC. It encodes CASSETGVAYEQYF.

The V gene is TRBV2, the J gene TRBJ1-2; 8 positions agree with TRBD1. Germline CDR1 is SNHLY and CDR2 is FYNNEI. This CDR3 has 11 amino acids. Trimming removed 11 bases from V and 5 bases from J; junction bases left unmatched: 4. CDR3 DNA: TGTGCCGGACAGGGAGAATATGGCTACACCTTC. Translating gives CAGQGEYGYTF.

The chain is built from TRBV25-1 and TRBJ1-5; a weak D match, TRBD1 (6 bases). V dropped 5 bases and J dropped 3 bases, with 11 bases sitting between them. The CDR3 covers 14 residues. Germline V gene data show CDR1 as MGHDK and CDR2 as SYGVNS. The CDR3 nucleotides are TGTGCCAGCAGTACCGGACAGTCCAATCAGCCCCAGCATTTT. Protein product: CASSTGQSNQPQHF. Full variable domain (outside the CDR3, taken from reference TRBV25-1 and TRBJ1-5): EADIYQTPRYLVIGTGKKITLECSQTMGHDKMYWYQQDPGMELHLIHYSYGVNSTEKGDLSSESTVSRIRTEHFPLTLESARPSHTSQYLCASSTGQSNQPQHFGDGTRLSIL.

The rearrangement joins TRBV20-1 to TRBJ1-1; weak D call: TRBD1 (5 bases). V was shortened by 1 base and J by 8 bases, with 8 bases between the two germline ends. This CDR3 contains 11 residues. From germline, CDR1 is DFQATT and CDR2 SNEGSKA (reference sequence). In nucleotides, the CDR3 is TGCAGTGCTAGAGGAAACAGGGAAGCTTTCTTT. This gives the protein CSARGNREAFF.

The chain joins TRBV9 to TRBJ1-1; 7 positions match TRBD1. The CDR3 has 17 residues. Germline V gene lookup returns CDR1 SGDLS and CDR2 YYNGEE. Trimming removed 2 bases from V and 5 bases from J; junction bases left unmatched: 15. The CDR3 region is CASSVLPGQERGTEAFF. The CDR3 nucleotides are TGTGCCAGCAGCGTCTTACCCGGACAGGAACGTGGGACTGAAGCTTTCTTT.

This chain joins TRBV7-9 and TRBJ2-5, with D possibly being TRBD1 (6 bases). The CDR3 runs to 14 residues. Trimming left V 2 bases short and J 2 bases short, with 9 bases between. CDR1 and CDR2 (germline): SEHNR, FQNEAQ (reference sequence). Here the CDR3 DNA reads TGTGCCAGCAGCTTATCAGGGACACAAGAGACCCAGTACTTC. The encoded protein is CASSLSGTQETQYF.

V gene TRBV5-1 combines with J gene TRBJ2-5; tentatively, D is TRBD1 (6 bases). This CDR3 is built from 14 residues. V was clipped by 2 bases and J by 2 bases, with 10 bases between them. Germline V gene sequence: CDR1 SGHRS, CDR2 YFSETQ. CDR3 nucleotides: TGCGCCAGCAGCTTCGAAACAGGGCAAGAGACCCAGTACTTC. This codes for CASSFETGQETQYF.

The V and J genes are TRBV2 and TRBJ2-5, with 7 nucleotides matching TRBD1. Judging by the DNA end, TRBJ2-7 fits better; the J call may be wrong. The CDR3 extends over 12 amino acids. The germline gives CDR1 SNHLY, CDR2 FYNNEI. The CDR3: CASSRQGHEQYF. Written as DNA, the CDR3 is TGTGCCAGCAGTAGACAGGGTCACGAGCAGTACTTC.